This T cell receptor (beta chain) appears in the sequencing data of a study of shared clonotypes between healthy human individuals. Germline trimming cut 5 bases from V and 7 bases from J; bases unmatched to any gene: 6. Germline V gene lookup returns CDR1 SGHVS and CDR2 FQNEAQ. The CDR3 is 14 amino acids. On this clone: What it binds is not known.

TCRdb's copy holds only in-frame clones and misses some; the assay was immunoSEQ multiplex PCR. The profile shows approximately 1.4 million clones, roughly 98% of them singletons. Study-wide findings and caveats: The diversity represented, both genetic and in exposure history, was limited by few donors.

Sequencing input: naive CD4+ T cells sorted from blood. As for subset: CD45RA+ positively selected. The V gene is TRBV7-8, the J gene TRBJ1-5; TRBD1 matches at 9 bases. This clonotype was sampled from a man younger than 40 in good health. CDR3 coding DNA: TGTGCCAGCAGCCAACAGGGGGCATGGCAGCCCCAGCATTTT. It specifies CASSQQGAWQPQHF.